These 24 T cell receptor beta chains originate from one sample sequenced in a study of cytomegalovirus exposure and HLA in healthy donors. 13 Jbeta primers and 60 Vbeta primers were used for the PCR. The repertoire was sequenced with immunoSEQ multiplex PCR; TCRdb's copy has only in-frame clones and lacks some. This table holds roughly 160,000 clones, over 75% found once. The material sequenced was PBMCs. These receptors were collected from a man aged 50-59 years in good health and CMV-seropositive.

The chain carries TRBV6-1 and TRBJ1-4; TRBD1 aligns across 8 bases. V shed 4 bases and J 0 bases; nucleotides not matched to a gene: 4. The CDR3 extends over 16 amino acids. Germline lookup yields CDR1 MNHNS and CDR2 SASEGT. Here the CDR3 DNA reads TGTGCCAGCAGTGGGCAGGGGGCATCAACTAATGAAAAACTGTTTTTT. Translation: CASSGQGASTNEKLFF.

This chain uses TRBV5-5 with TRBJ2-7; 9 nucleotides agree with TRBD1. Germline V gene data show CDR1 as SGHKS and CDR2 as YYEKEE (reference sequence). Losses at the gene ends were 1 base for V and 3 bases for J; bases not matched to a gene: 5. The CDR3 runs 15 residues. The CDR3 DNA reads TGTGCCAGCAGCTTGAGGGGGACAGGGTTCTACGAGCAGTACGTC. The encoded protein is CASSLRGTGFYEQYV.

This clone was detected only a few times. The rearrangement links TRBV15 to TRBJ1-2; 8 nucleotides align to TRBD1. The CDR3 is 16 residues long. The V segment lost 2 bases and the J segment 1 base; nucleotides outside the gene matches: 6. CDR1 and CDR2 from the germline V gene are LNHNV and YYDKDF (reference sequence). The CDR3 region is CATSRTQGASNYGYTF. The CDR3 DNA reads TGTGCCACCAGCAGAACCCAGGGGGCGAGTAACTATGGCTACACCTTC.

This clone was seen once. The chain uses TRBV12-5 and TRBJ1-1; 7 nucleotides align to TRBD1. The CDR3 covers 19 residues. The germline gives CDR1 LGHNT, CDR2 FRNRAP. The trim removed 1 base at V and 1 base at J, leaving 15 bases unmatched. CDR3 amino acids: CASGLDWTVRQGSNTEAFF. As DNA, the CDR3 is TGTGCTAGTGGTTTGGATTGGACAGTGCGACAGGGTTCGAACACTGAAGCTTTCTTT.

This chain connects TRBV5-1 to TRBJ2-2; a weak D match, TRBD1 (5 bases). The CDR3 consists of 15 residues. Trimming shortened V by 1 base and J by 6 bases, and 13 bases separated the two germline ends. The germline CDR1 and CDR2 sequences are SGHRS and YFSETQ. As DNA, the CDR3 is TGCGCCAGCAGCTTGTCGGACAATCGGGCCGGGGAGCTGTTTTTT. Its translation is CASSLSDNRAGELFF.

The CDR3 DNA is TGTGCCAGCAGGTCGGGGTATTACCGCGAGCAGTACTTC. Translated, it gives CASRSGYYREQYF. The chain carries TRBV7-9 and TRBJ2-7, with D tentatively TRBD2 (5 bases). V was shortened by 6 bases and J by 6 bases, with 15 bases between the two germline ends. CDR1 and CDR2 from the germline V gene are SEHNR and FQNEAQ (reference sequence). The CDR3 length is 13 residues.

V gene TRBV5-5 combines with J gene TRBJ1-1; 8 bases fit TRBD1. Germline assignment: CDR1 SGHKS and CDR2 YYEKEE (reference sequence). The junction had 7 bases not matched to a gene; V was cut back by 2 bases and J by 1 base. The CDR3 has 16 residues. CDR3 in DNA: TGTGCCAGCAGCTTCGGACAGGGTGGTAAGAACACTGAAGCTTTCTTT. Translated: CASSFGQGGKNTEAFF.

The CDR3 is CASTGEGSPLHF. The DNA for the CDR3 is TGTGCCAGCACTGGGGAGGGTTCACCCCTCCACTTT. The chain recombines TRBV2 with TRBJ1-6; no definite D call. The CDR3 consists of 12 residues. Germline loops: CDR1 SNHLY, CDR2 FYNNEI. V was trimmed by 7 bases and J by 9 bases, leaving 10 bases between them.

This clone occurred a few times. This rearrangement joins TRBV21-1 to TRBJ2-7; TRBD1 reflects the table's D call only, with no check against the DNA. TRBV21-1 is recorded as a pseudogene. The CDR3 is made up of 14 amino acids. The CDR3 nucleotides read TGTGCCAGCAGCAAAATAAATGGGCGACGGCAGCAGTACGTC. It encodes CASSKINGRRQQYV.

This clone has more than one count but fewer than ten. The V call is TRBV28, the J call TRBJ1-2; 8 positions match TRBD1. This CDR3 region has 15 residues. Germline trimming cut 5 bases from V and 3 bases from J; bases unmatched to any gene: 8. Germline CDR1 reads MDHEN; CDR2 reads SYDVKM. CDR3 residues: CASSPAGTGDYGYTF. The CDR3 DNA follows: TGTGCCAGCAGTCCGGCCGGGACAGGCGACTATGGCTACACCTTC.

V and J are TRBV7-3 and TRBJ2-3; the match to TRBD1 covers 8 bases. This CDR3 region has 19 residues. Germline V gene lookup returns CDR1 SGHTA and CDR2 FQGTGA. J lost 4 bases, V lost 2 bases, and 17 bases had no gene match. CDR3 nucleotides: TGTGCCAGCAGCTTACAGGGGACAGGATCTCTAGAGTCCCCAGATACGCAGTATTTT. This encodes CASSLQGTGSLESPDTQYF.

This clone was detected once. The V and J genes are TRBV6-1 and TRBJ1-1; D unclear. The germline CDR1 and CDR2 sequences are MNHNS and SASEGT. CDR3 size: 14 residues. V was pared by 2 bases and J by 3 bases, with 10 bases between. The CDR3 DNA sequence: TGTGCCAGCAGTGAACGTGGTGGCTACACTGAAGCTTTCTTT. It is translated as CASSERGGYTEAFF.

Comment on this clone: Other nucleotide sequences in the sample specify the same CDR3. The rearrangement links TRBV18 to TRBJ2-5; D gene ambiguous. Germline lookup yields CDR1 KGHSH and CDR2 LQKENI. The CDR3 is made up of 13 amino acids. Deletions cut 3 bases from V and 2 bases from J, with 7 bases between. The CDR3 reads CASSPSLQETQYF. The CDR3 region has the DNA TGTGCCAGCTCACCCTCACTTCAAGAGACCCAGTACTTC.

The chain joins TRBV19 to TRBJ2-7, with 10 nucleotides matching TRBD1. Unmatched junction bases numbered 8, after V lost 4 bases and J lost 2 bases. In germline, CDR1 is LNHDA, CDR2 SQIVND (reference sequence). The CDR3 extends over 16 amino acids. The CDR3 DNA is TGTGCCAGTAGTACACGGGACAGGGGTTCCCCCTACGAGCAGTACTTC. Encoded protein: CASSTRDRGSPYEQYF.

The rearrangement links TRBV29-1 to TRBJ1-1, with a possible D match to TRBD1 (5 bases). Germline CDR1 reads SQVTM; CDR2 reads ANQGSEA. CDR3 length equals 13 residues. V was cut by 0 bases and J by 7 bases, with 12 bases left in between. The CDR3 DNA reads TGCAGCGTTGAAGATCGCAGGAGGGGTGAAGCTTTCTTT. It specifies CSVEDRRRGEAFF.

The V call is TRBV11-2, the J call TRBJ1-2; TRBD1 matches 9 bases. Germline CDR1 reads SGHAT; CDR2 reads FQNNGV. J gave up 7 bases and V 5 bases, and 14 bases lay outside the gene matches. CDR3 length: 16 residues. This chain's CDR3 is CASSPSTGGNTFGYTF. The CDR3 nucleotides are TGTGCCAGCAGCCCTAGTACAGGGGGCAACACATTTGGCTACACCTTC.

The CDR3 loop reads CASSLENEQFF. The CDR3, as DNA: TGTGCCAGCAGCTTAGAGAATGAGCAGTTCTTC. The rearrangement joins TRBV5-6 to TRBJ2-1; D unclear. Trimming cost V 2 bases and J 7 bases, with 4 bases left between them. Germline lookup yields CDR1 SGHDT and CDR2 YYEEEE. The CDR3 length is 11 residues.

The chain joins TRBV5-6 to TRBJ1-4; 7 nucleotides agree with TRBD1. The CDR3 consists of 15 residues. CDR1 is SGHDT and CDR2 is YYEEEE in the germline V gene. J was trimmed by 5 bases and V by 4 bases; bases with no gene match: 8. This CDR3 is CASSPGGQANEKLFF. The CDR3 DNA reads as TGTGCCAGCAGCCCGGGCGGACAGGCAAATGAAAAACTGTTTTTT.

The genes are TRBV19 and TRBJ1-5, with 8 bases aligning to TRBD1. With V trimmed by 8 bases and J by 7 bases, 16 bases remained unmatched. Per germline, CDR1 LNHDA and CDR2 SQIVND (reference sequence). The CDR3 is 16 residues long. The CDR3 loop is CASGHFPGQGQQPQHF. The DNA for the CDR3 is TGTGCCAGTGGGCATTTCCCTGGACAGGGTCAACAGCCCCAGCATTTT.

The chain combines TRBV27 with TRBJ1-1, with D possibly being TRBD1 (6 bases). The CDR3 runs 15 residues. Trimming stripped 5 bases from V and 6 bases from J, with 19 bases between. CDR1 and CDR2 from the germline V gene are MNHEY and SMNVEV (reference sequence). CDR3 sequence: CASSAHPTGKAEAFF. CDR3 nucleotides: TGTGCCAGCAGTGCCCACCCTACAGGGAAGGCTGAAGCTTTCTTT.

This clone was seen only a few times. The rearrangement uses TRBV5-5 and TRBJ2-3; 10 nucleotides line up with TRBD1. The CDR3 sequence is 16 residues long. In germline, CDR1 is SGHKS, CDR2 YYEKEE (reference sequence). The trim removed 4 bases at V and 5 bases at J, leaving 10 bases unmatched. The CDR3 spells CASSPRGGDRGDTQYF. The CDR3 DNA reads TGTGCCAGCAGCCCAAGGGGGGGGGACAGGGGAGATACGCAGTATTTT.

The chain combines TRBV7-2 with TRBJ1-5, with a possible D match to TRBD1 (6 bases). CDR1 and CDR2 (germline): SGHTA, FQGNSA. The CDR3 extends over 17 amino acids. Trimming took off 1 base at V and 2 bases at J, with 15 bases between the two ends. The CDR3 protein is CASSLDLNRDRNQPQHF. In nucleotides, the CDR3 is TGTGCCAGCAGCTTAGATTTGAACAGGGACCGCAATCAGCCCCAGCATTTT.

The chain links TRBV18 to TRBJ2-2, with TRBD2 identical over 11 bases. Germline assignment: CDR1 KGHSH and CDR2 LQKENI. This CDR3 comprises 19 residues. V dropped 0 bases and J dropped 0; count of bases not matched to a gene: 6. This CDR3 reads CASSPPGLAAPANTGELFF. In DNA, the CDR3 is TGTGCCAGCTCACCACCGGGACTAGCGGCGCCCGCGAACACCGGGGAGCTGTTTTTT. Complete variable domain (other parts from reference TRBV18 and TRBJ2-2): NAGVMQNPRHLVRRRGQEARLRCSPMKGHSHVYWYRQLPEEGLKFMVYLQKENIIDESGMPKERFSAEFPKEGPSILRIQQVVRGDSAAYFCASSPPGLAAPANTGELFFGEGSRLTVL.

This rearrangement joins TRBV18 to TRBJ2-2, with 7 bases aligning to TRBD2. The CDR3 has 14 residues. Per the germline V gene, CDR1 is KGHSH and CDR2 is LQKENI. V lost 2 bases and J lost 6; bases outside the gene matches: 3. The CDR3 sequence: CASSPDRGAGELFF. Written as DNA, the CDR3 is TGTGCCAGCTCACCAGACCGGGGGGCCGGGGAGCTGTTTTTT.